Shown below are 2 T cell receptor beta chains from a single sample sequenced in a study of cytomegalovirus exposure and HLA in healthy donors. PCR employed 60 Vbeta and 13 Jbeta primers. Clones were read by immunoSEQ multiplex PCR, and TCRdb kept only the in-frame ones, dropping some. The sample consists of some 190,000 clones, 81% of them appearing once. The sample taken for sequencing was PBMCs. All receptors derive from a man aged 40-49 years in good health and CMV-seropositive.

This sequence joins TRBV4-1 and TRBJ1-1; D gene uncertain. The CDR3 is 14 amino acids. V was clipped by 3 bases and J by 1 base, with 9 bases between them. Germline V gene data show CDR1 as MGHRA and CDR2 as YSYEKL. CDR3 DNA sequence: TGCGCCAGCAGCCATTATTCGGGGAACACTGAAGCTTTCTTT. Its protein is CASSHYSGNTEAFF.

The chain combines TRBV23-1 with TRBJ1-2; D is ambiguous. TRBV23-1 is designated an ORF whose function remains uncertain. V lost 0 bases to trimming and J lost 4 bases, with 21 bases between them. The CDR3 loop spans 18 amino acids. This CDR3 is CASSQSGRLPNLFYGYTF. The CDR3 DNA is TGCGCCAGCAGTCAATCAGGGAGGCTGCCCAATTTGTTCTATGGCTACACCTTC.